This T cell receptor beta chain came from a study of response to subunit inactivated influenza vaccine. General study findings and limits: The authors offered the suggestion that each seasonal influenza vaccination recruits few new T cells.

MiXCR, run by TCRdb on the RT-PCR reads, gives a single entry per CDR3 protein. Among about 500,000 distinct CDR3 sequences listed, approximately 15% were seen once. To note about this clonotype: Antigen: not known.

This TCR derives from a man aged 50 to 69 who received an inactivated influenza vaccine. The sample here was CD4+ T cells sorted from PBMCs, taken about 23 months after vaccination.

CDR3 nucleotides: TGCGCCAGCAGCAGTGGACAGGGAATGGGGGAAAAACTGTTTTTT. It specifies CASSSGQGMGEKLFF. This rearrangement joins TRBV5-1 to TRBJ1-4, with 8 bases lining up with TRBD1. The CDR3 totals 15 residues. CDR1 and CDR2 from the germline V gene are SGHRS and YFSETQ. The trim removed 4 bases at V and 8 bases at J, leaving 10 bases unmatched.